Below, 32 T cell receptor beta chains from the same sample are listed, as sequenced in a study of a mutant IDH1 vaccine in newly diagnosed glioma. TCRdb's copy holds only in-frame clones and misses some; the assay was immunoSEQ multiplex PCR. The sample records about 74,000 clones, more than 75% being singletons. These receptors lack a known antigen. Described time point: week 35, safety follow-up. Topical imiquimod was applied with each vaccine dose, which held 300 ug of mutant IDH1 20-mer peptide. Sequences were derived from PBMCs, sampled from a glioma patient whose treatment included an IDH1 peptide vaccine. The receptors shown here come from a man aged 25 to 40 with glioma.

V usage is TRBV9 and J usage is TRBJ1-2; D is ambiguous. Germline loops: CDR1 SGDLS, CDR2 YYNGEE. Trimming removed 3 bases from V and 7 bases from J, with 7 bases in between. This CDR3 is built from 11 residues. The CDR3 sequence is CASSATSGYTF. CDR3 in DNA: TGTGCCAGCAGCGCGACATCTGGCTACACCTTC.

This chain connects TRBV5-6 to TRBJ1-5; D remains unclear. Germline CDR1 is SGHDT and CDR2 is YYEEEE. The CDR3 totals 15 residues. The V end was cut by 4 bases, the J end by 0 bases, with 11 bases between. This CDR3 is CASSRGPTSNQPQHF. CDR3 sequence (DNA): TGTGCCAGCAGCCGAGGACCGACTAGCAATCAGCCCCAGCATTTT.

The chain combines TRBV10-3 with TRBJ1-3, with D tentatively TRBD1 (6 bases). Germline CDR1 is ENHRY and CDR2 is SYGVKD. This CDR3 contains 13 residues. The germline V and J ends were trimmed by 2 bases and 16 bases, with 18 bases remaining between them. CDR3 nucleotides: TGTGCCATCAGTGAGGGGAGAGGGGACACAACGTATTTT. Protein: CAISEGRGDTTYF.

This chain links TRBV7-9 with TRBJ1-3; 7 bases line up with TRBD1. V shed 5 bases and J 2 bases; nucleotides not matched to a gene: 6. CDR1 SEHNR and CDR2 FQNEAQ come from the germline V gene (reference sequence). The CDR3 covers 15 residues. The CDR3 DNA reads as TGTGCCAGCAGCGCTGAGGACAGGCCTGGAAACACCATATATTTT. It codes for CASSAEDRPGNTIYF.

The sample holds a few counts of this clone. The rearrangement joins TRBV9 to TRBJ1-1; unclear D gene. This CDR3 spans 13 amino acids. Germline-derived CDR1 and CDR2 are SGDLS and YYNGEE. V lost 0 bases and J lost 8, with 11 bases in between. The DNA of the CDR3 is TGTGCCAGCAGCGTAGGGGCAGAACAAGAAGCTTTCTTT. Translated, it gives CASSVGAEQEAFF.

The J gene is TRBJ1-5, the V gene TRBV11-3; D ambiguous. The CDR3 length is 19 residues. Trimming shortened V by 0 bases and J by 4 bases, and 22 bases separated the two germline ends. Per germline, CDR1 SGHNT and CDR2 YENEEA. CDR3 DNA: TGTGCCAGCAGCTTAGAGGTGACACTCATACTGACCAGAAATCAGCCCCAGCATTTT. Translation gives CASSLEVTLILTRNQPQHF.

The chain couples TRBV6-6 to TRBJ2-1; tentative D call: TRBD1 (6 bases). Trimming removed 6 bases at V and 5 bases at J, with 14 bases between. Germline values: CDR1 MNHNY, CDR2 SVGAGI (reference sequence). This CDR3 has 14 amino acids. The CDR3 reads CASRIPGQHNEQFF. The CDR3 DNA reads as TGTGCCAGCAGGATTCCGGGACAACACAATGAGCAGTTCTTC.

The chain combines TRBV5-6 with TRBJ1-2, with TRBD1 matching over 7 bases. Trimming took 4 bases from V and 1 from J; bases not matched to a gene: 7. Germline CDR1 is SGHDT and CDR2 is YYEEEE. The CDR3 extends over 15 amino acids. The CDR3 reads CASSRTGAGNYGYTF. CDR3 coding DNA: TGTGCCAGCAGCAGAACAGGGGCCGGTAACTATGGCTACACCTTC. The entire variable domain, with the rest obtained from reference TRBV5-6 and TRBJ1-2, is as follows: DAGVTQSPTHLIKTRGQQVTLRCSPKSGHDTVSWYQQALGQGPQFIFQYYEEEERQRGNFPDRFSGHQFPNYSSELNVNALLLGDSALYLCASSRTGAGNYGYTFGSGTRLTVV.

The chain couples TRBV28 to TRBJ1-5; D is unresolved. Looked up from germline, CDR1 is MDHEN and CDR2 is SYDVKM. V gave up 5 bases and J gave up 4 bases, with 15 bases separating them. The CDR3 length is 15 residues. As DNA, the CDR3 is TGTGCCAGCAGTACCCCCGGGGTTTTGAATCAGCCCCAGCATTTT. Its translation is CASSTPGVLNQPQHF.

In this sample, this clone turned up once. V and J are TRBV7-9 and TRBJ2-7; D not resolved. CDR3 length equals 15 residues. Germline CDR1 and CDR2: SEHNR and FQNEAQ (reference sequence). Trimming shortened V by 5 bases and J by 0 bases, and 14 bases separated the two germline ends. CDR3 DNA sequence: TGTGCCAGCAGCAGTCCCGTACAACGCTCCTACGAGCAGTACTTC. This encodes CASSSPVQRSYEQYF.

The chain links TRBV14 to TRBJ1-3; 7 bases fit TRBD1. Germline CDR1 reads SGHDN; CDR2 reads FVKESK. V shed 4 bases, J shed 8 bases, and the junction held 14 bases outside the gene matches. The CDR3 has 16 residues. CDR3 loop: CASSPGQTIRRDTIYF. The CDR3, as DNA: TGTGCCAGCAGCCCGGGACAGACCATCCGAAGGGACACCATATATTTT.

V is TRBV18 and J is TRBJ1-6, with TRBD1 as a possible D gene (6 bases). V was clipped by 5 bases and J by 6 bases, with 11 bases between them. CDR1 KGHSH and CDR2 LQKENI come from the germline V gene. The CDR3 covers 14 residues. Written as DNA, the CDR3 is TGTGCCAGCTCAACACTAGGGGGTAATTCACCCCTCCACTTT. Translation gives CASSTLGGNSPLHF.

The V call is TRBV29-1, the J call TRBJ2-1; D uncertain. The CDR3 covers 12 residues. Germline V gives CDR1 SQVTM, CDR2 ANQGSEA. The V end lost 8 bases, the J end lost 7 bases, and 15 bases lay between the germline ends. The CDR3 loop is CSTNSWVNEQFF. The DNA for the CDR3 is TGCAGCACCAACAGTTGGGTAAATGAGCAGTTCTTC.

The CDR3 protein is CASSQSASGRREYF. CDR3 DNA: TGTGCCAGCAGTCAAAGCGCGTCGGGCCGAAGGGAGTACTTC. The chain combines TRBV7-2 with TRBJ2-7; no firm D call. V dropped 6 bases and J dropped 11 bases, with 23 bases sitting between them. This CDR3 is 14 amino acids long. CDR1 is SGHTA, CDR2 FQGNSA, per germline.

CDR3 amino acids: CASSSSGANTGELFF. CDR3 DNA sequence: TGTGCCAGCAGTTCTAGCGGAGCGAACACCGGGGAGCTGTTTTTT. The chain couples TRBV7-9 to TRBJ2-2, with TRBD2 identical over 7 bases. The length of the CDR3 is 15 residues. Trimming cost V 6 bases and J 0 bases; bases outside gene matches: 4. Germline V gene data show CDR1 as SEHNR and CDR2 as FQNEAQ (reference sequence).

J is TRBJ2-2 and V is TRBV27, with no clear D. The ends were cut back, 5 bases at V and 7 bases at J, with 11 bases in the middle. The CDR3 has 13 amino acids. CDR1 MNHEY and CDR2 SMNVEV come from the germline V gene (reference sequence). In nucleotides, the CDR3 is TGTGCCAGCAGTCCCTCGTGGGGCGGGGAGCTGTTTTTT. Translating it yields CASSPSWGGELFF.

The chain carries TRBV9 and TRBJ2-7; D might be TRBD1 (5 bases). CDR3 length equals 13 residues. Trimming stripped 4 bases from V and 1 base from J, with 9 bases between. The germline V gene encodes CDR1 SGDLS and CDR2 YYNGEE. This CDR3 reads CASSPTASYEQYF. The CDR3 DNA follows: TGTGCCAGCAGCCCGACAGCTTCCTACGAGCAGTACTTC.

Remarks on this clone: At one end, the junction sequence differs from germline, possibly due to a read error. The gene calls are TRBV19 and TRBJ2-6; TRBD1 matches at 9 bases. Per germline, CDR1 LNHDA and CDR2 SQIVND (reference sequence). There are 14 residues in the CDR3. The CDR3 bases are TGCGGGACAGGGCTTTTCGCTGGGGCCAACGTCCTGACTTTC. Its protein is CGTGLFAGANVLTF.

The chain joins TRBV28 to TRBJ1-1; 9 positions agree with TRBD1. The CDR3 spans 15 residues. The V gene's germline CDR1 is MDHEN and CDR2 SYDVKM. Trimming removed 7 bases from V and 5 bases from J; junction bases left unmatched: 11. The CDR3 region has the DNA TGTGCCAGCACCAGTCCCGGGACAGGGAGGACTGAAGCTTTCTTT. This translates into CASTSPGTGRTEAFF. The full variable domain, in which reference TRBV28 and TRBJ1-1 provide the parts outside the CDR3, is DVKVTQSSRYLVKRTGEKVFLECVQDMDHENMFWYRQDPGLGLRLIYFSYDVKMKEKGDIPEGYSVSREKKERFSLILESASTNQTSMYLCASTSPGTGRTEAFFGQGTRLTVV.

This rearrangement joins TRBV28 to TRBJ2-1; 8 positions agree with TRBD1. The CDR3 contains 18 residues. Unmatched junction bases numbered 18, after V lost 3 bases and J lost 8 bases. Germline V lookup: CDR1 MDHEN, CDR2 SYDVKM. CDR3 bases: TGTGCCAGCAGTTTTGGTTATCTGGGAGCAGGGGGCGGGCATGAGCAGTTCTTC. This gives the protein CASSFGYLGAGGGHEQFF. The full variable domain, its missing parts supplied by reference TRBV28 and TRBJ2-1, is DVKVTQSSRYLVKRTGEKVFLECVQDMDHENMFWYRQDPGLGLRLIYFSYDVKMKEKGDIPEGYSVSREKKERFSLILESASTNQTSMYLCASSFGYLGAGGGHEQFFGPGTRLTVL.

This clone was recorded once. The chain joins TRBV5-1 to TRBJ2-1; the match to TRBD1 covers 10 bases. This CDR3 comprises 17 residues. Germline CDR1 reads SGHRS; CDR2 reads YFSETQ. After removal of 4 bases from V and 5 bases from J, the junction contained 12 bases not matched to a gene. The chain's CDR3 is CASSRTRDRGGHNEQFF. The CDR3 DNA reads as TGCGCCAGCAGCCGGACGAGGGACAGGGGTGGGCACAATGAGCAGTTCTTC. Variable domain in full (rest from reference TRBV5-1 and TRBJ2-1): KAGVTQTPRYLIKTRGQQVTLSCSPISGHRSVSWYQQTPGQGLQFLFEYFSETQRNKGNFPGRFSGRQFSNSRSEMNVSTLELGDSALYLCASSRTRDRGGHNEQFFGPGTRLTVL.

The V call is TRBV7-9, the J call TRBJ2-1, with 10 nucleotides matching TRBD2. The germline gives CDR1 SEHNR, CDR2 FQNEAQ (reference sequence). V shed 2 bases and J 3 bases; nucleotides not matched to a gene: 4. This CDR3 is built from 16 residues. CDR3 sequence reads: CASSLSTSGIYNEQFF. In nucleotides, the CDR3 is TGTGCCAGCAGCTTAAGCACTAGCGGGATCTACAATGAGCAGTTCTTC. The whole variable domain, remainder taken from reference TRBV7-9 and TRBJ2-1, is DTGVSQNPRHKITKRGQNVTFRCDPISEHNRLYWYRQTLGQGPEFLTYFQNEAQLEKSRLLSDRFSAERPKGSFSTLEIQRTEQGDSAMYLCASSLSTSGIYNEQFFGPGTRLTVL.

The V gene is TRBV15, the J gene TRBJ2-7; D tentatively reads TRBD1 or TRBD2 (5 bases each). This CDR3 spans 14 amino acids. Trimming took 5 bases from V and 2 from J, leaving 13 bases between them. Germline V gives CDR1 LNHNV, CDR2 YYDKDF (reference sequence). CDR3 DNA: TGTGCCACCAGCCCCACACTGGGGGCCTACGAGCAGTACTTC. It translates to CATSPTLGAYEQYF.

V gene TRBV15 combines with J gene TRBJ1-2, with D perhaps TRBD1 (5 bases). Deletions cut 5 bases from V and 3 bases from J, with 10 bases between. Germline V gene data show CDR1 as LNHNV and CDR2 as YYDKDF (reference sequence). This CDR3 has 13 amino acids. This chain's CDR3 is CATSWGNDYGYTF. The CDR3 DNA follows: TGTGCCACCAGCTGGGGGAATGACTATGGCTACACCTTC.

The V gene is TRBV4-1, the J gene TRBJ1-6, with D tentatively TRBD1 (6 bases). This CDR3 spans 16 amino acids. Deletions cut 0 bases from V and 8 bases from J, with 14 bases between. Germline CDR1 reads MGHRA; CDR2 reads YSYEKL. CDR3 amino acids: CASSQEGARPHSPLHF. The CDR3 DNA is TGCGCCAGCAGCCAAGAGGGGGCGCGGCCCCATTCACCCCTCCACTTT.

The rearrangement links TRBV11-3 to TRBJ2-5, with TRBD1 as a possible D gene (6 bases). Germline CDR1 and CDR2: SGHNT and YENEEA. This CDR3 is 13 amino acids long. V was cut by 5 bases and J by 4 bases, with 11 bases left in between. In DNA, the CDR3 is TGTGCCAGCAGCAAGGACAGCCGAGAGACCCAGTACTTC. Residues: CASSKDSRETQYF.

The chain employs TRBV7-2 and TRBJ2-5; no firm D call. Germline assignment: CDR1 SGHTA and CDR2 FQGNSA. V lost 5 bases, J lost 2 bases, and 3 bases lay in between. The CDR3 sequence is 11 residues long. The CDR3 nucleotides read TGTGCCAGCAGCGGACAAGAGACCCAGTACTTC. The encoded protein is CASSGQETQYF.

The CDR3 sequence is CASSPRTGWWSGYTF. CDR3 bases: TGTGCCAGCAGCCCCAGGACAGGTTGGTGGTCTGGCTACACCTTC. This chain uses TRBV7-2 with TRBJ1-2; 7 nucleotides line up with TRBD1. This CDR3 spans 15 amino acids. Per germline, CDR1 SGHTA and CDR2 FQGNSA. Trimming took 5 bases from V and 7 from J; bases not matched to a gene: 13.

V usage is TRBV6-1 and J usage is TRBJ2-1, with a weak D call TRBD2 (6 bases). V lost 2 bases, J lost 0 bases, and 8 bases lay in between. Per the germline V gene, CDR1 is MNHNS and CDR2 is SASEGT. The CDR3 runs 15 residues. In DNA, the CDR3 is TGTGCCAGCAGTGAATTGGGGGGCTCCTACAATGAGCAGTTCTTC. The encoded protein is CASSELGGSYNEQFF.

V and J are TRBV29-1 and TRBJ1-2, with D perhaps TRBD1 (5 bases). The germline CDR1 and CDR2 sequences are SQVTM and ANQGSEA. V shed 7 bases and J shed 4 bases, with 19 bases lying between them. The CDR3 sequence is 14 residues long. In DNA form, the CDR3 reads TGCAGCGGGGGCCTCCCTCATAGCGGCTATGGCTACACCTTC. It is translated as CSGGLPHSGYGYTF. The full variable domain, with the rest looked up from reference TRBV29-1 and TRBJ1-2, is SAVISQKPSRDICQRGTSLTIQCQVDSQVTMMFWYRQQPGQSLTLIATANQGSEATYESGFVIDKFPISRPNLTFSTLTVSNMSPEDSSIYLCSGGLPHSGYGYTFGSGTRLTVV.

The genes are TRBV29-1 and TRBJ1-1; a weak D match, TRBD1 (6 bases). V shed 4 bases and J shed 8 bases, with 11 bases lying between them. CDR1 is SQVTM and CDR2 is ANQGSEA in the germline V gene. The CDR3 has 11 residues. The CDR3 loop is CSVVAGTEAFF. The CDR3 region has the DNA TGCAGCGTTGTTGCCGGGACAGAAGCTTTCTTT.

The chain employs TRBV5-1 and TRBJ2-1; 7 bases agree with TRBD1. The CDR3 is made up of 12 amino acids. Trimming at V came to 4 bases and at J to 9 bases, leaving 4 bases not matched to a gene. In germline, CDR1 is SGHRS, CDR2 YFSETQ. The CDR3 spells CASSTTGSEQFF. DNA for the CDR3: TGCGCCAGCAGCACGACAGGGAGTGAGCAGTTCTTC.